The sequence of this TCR beta chain was determined in a study of cytomegalovirus exposure and HLA in healthy donors. 13 Jbeta primers and 60 Vbeta primers were used for the PCR. The assay was immunoSEQ multiplex PCR, and TCRdb's table has in-frame clones only and misses some. This sample has some 170,000 clones, with 60% to 80% found just once. Study-level findings and limits: In a later analysis, productive TCRs from donors in an Asian-associated ancestry cluster reportedly carried fewer N-insertions than the cohort mean. With later analysis, a missense DCLRE1C variant became linked to TCR beta V- and J-gene trimming. DRB1 had the most TCR associations and HLA-C the fewest, a later analysis found, with rates varying by HLA locus. In an earlier analysis, most TCR beta V segments were productive about 87% or about 30% of the time.

For this clone: The antigen is unknown.

The source material was PBMCs. This TCR was sampled from a man in his forties or fifties in good health and CMV-seropositive.

CDR3 sequence (DNA): TGCGCCAGCAGCCCCTCGTCGGCGGGAGTTCAAGAGACCCAGTACTTC. Amino acid sequence: CASSPSSAGVQETQYF. The chain recombines TRBV5-1 with TRBJ2-5; 7 nucleotides align to TRBD2. This CDR3 has 16 amino acids. Germline V gene data show CDR1 as SGHRS and CDR2 as YFSETQ. V dropped 4 bases and J dropped 2; count of bases not matched to a gene: 11.